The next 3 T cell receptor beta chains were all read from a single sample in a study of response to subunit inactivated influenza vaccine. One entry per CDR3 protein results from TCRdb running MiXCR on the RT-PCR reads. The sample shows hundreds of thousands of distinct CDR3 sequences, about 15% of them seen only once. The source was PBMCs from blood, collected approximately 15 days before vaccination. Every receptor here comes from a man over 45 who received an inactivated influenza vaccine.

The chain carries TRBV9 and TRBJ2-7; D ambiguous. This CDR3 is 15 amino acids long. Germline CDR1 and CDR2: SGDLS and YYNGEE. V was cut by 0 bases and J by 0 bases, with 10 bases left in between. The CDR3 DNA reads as TGTGCCAGCAGCGTAGGTACAGTCCCCTCCTACGAGCAGTACTTC. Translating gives CASSVGTVPSYEQYF.

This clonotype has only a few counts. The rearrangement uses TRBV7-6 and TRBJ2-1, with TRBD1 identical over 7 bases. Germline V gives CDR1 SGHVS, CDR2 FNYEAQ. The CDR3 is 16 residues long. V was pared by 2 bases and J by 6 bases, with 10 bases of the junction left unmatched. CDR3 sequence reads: CASSLHRQGMGNEQFF. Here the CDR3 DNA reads TGTGCCAGCAGCTTACACCGACAGGGTATGGGCAATGAGCAGTTCTTC.

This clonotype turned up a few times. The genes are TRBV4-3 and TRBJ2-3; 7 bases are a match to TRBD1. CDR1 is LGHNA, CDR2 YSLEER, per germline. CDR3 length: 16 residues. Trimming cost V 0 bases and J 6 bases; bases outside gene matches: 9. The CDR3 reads CASSQDLSGGSDTQYF. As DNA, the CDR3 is TGCGCCAGCAGCCAAGATTTATCAGGGGGATCGGATACGCAGTATTTT.